The 14 T cell receptor beta chains listed next were all sequenced from one sample in a study of CD8 T cells in ankylosing spondylitis. MiXCR was run by TCRdb on the 5' RACE reads, yielding one entry per CDR3 protein. The repertoire holds about 150,000 distinct CDR3 sequences, with around 42% as singletons. Sequences were obtained from synovial fluid, either unsorted or a sorted T cell fraction (not recorded which). The origin of the receptors is a male donor with ankylosing spondylitis.

This chain uses TRBV15 with TRBJ2-1; TRBD1 matches at 8 bases. The CDR3 totals 16 residues. The germline CDR1 and CDR2 sequences are LNHNV and YYDKDF (reference sequence). V lost 2 bases to trimming and J lost 9 bases; unmatched junction nucleotides: 12. The CDR3: CATSRSTGGVWGEQFF. The CDR3 DNA reads TGTGCCACCAGCAGATCAACAGGGGGAGTGTGGGGTGAGCAGTTCTTC.

The CDR3 protein is CASSLEVVGFDITNEKLFF. Written as DNA, the CDR3 is TGCGCCAGCAGCTTGGAAGTCGTAGGGTTCGATATAACTAATGAAAAACTGTTTTTT. The J gene is TRBJ1-4, the V gene TRBV5-1, with unresolved D. CDR1 SGHRS and CDR2 YFSETQ come from the germline V gene. V was clipped by 0 bases and J by 1 base, with 19 bases between them. This CDR3 comprises 19 residues.

This clonotype was observed once. The V and J genes are TRBV12-3 or TRBV12-4 and TRBJ1-2; D is possibly TRBD1 (6 bases). CDR3 size: 15 residues. Between the trimmed V and J ends, which lost 1 base and 8 bases, there was a span of 17 bases. CDR3 sequence reads: CASSLEGGFAWGYTF. The DNA for the CDR3 is TGTGCCAGCAGTTTAGAGGGGGGATTTGCGTGGGGCTACACCTTC.

The table lists this clonotype with a few counts. This rearrangement joins TRBV28 to TRBJ2-3, with unresolved D. The CDR3 spans 11 residues. Germline CDR1 MDHEN, CDR2 SYDVKM. Trimming removed 5 bases at V and 6 bases at J, with 6 bases between. The CDR3 is CASSTDDTQYF. CDR3 DNA sequence: TGTGCCAGCAGTACCGACGATACGCAGTATTTT.

The chain recombines TRBV28 with TRBJ1-5; 8 bases align to TRBD1. The CDR3 extends over 15 amino acids. V shed 3 bases and J 3 bases; nucleotides not matched to a gene: 4. Germline values: CDR1 MDHEN, CDR2 SYDVKM. The CDR3 loop reads CASSFGQGLNQPQHF. The CDR3 nucleotides are TGTGCCAGCAGTTTCGGACAGGGTCTCAATCAGCCCCAGCATTTT.

J is TRBJ2-1 and V is TRBV3-1; possibly TRBD1 for D (6 bases). V lost 1 base and J 8 bases, leaving 15 bases between the germline ends. CDR1 LGHDT and CDR2 YNNKEL come from the germline V gene (reference sequence). This CDR3 spans 15 amino acids. The CDR3 loop is CASSQGAGAGDEQFF. DNA for the CDR3: TGTGCCAGCAGCCAAGGGGCAGGGGCTGGCGATGAGCAGTTCTTC.

The table lists this clonotype with a few counts. The chain uses TRBV20-1 and TRBJ1-1; D perhaps matches TRBD1 (6 bases). Germline V lookup: CDR1 DFQATT, CDR2 SNEGSKA (reference sequence). Trimming stripped 0 bases from V and 3 bases from J, with 11 bases between. CDR3 size: 14 residues. CDR3: CSARDPRQDTEAFF. The CDR3 nucleotides read TGCAGTGCTAGAGATCCCAGACAGGACACTGAAGCTTTCTTT.

This clonotype was found a few times. The rearrangement uses TRBV12-3 or TRBV12-4 and TRBJ1-2, with TRBD1 identical over 10 bases. The CDR3 is 15 amino acids. J gave up 3 bases and V 6 bases, and 7 bases lay outside the gene matches. CDR3 bases: TGTGCCAGCAGAAGGGCCGGGACAGGGGACTATGGCTACACCTTC. Translated: CASRRAGTGDYGYTF.

The J gene is TRBJ2-7, the V gene TRBV5-1; no firm D call. The CDR3 runs 14 residues. Trimming removed 3 bases at V and 4 bases at J, with 14 bases between. CDR1 is SGHRS and CDR2 is YFSETQ in the germline V gene. DNA of the CDR3: TGCGCCAGCAGCTCCGGACCCCGAGAATACGAGCAGTACTTC. It is translated as CASSSGPREYEQYF.

The chain couples TRBV6-2 or TRBV6-3 to TRBJ2-2, with 9 positions matching TRBD1. Germline V lookup: CDR1 MNHEY, CDR2 SVGEGT. There are 16 residues in the CDR3. J lost 5 bases, V lost 5 bases, and 9 bases had no gene match. In DNA form, the CDR3 reads TGTGCCAGCAGTCCCTCAAACAGGGGGCTTACCGGGGAGCTGTTTTTT. This encodes CASSPSNRGLTGELFF.

This clonotype has just a few counts. This rearrangement joins TRBV9 to TRBJ1-1; 7 positions agree with TRBD1. This CDR3 contains 13 residues. The V gene end was trimmed by 3 bases and the J gene end by 3 bases; junction bases not matched to a gene: 2. The V gene's germline CDR1 is SGDLS and CDR2 YYNGEE. For the CDR3, the DNA is TGTGCCAGCAGCGCGACAGGGTACACTGAAGCTTTCTTT. It yields the protein CASSATGYTEAFF. The full variable domain, its missing parts supplied by reference TRBV9 and TRBJ1-1, is DSGVTQTPKHLITATGQRVTLRCSPRSGDLSVYWYQQSLDQGLQFLIQYYNGEERAKGNILERFSAQQFPDLHSELNLSSLELGDSALYFCASSATGYTEAFFGQGTRLTVV.

The chain employs TRBV6-1 and TRBJ2-1, with TRBD2 as a possible D gene (6 bases). The V gene's germline CDR1 is MNHNS and CDR2 SASEGT. The CDR3 is made up of 15 amino acids. V lost 6 bases and J 0 bases, leaving 12 bases between the germline ends. CDR3 DNA sequence: TGTGCCAGCAGCCCGGGGAGGCTCTCCTACAATGAGCAGTTCTTC. It yields the protein CASSPGRLSYNEQFF.

The CDR3 DNA reads TGTGCCAGCAGCCGATCGGGACAGGGAAAGAACATTCAGTACTTC. It yields the protein CASSRSGQGKNIQYF. The gene calls are TRBV7-9 and TRBJ2-4; TRBD1 matches at 9 bases. The CDR3 loop spans 15 amino acids. The trim removed 5 bases at V and 7 bases at J, leaving 9 bases unmatched. CDR1 is SEHNR and CDR2 is FQNEAQ in the germline V gene (reference sequence).

The sample holds a few counts of this clonotype. The chain couples TRBV7-8 to TRBJ2-3; D unclear. V dropped 5 bases and J dropped 6 bases, with 18 bases sitting between them. The germline V gene encodes CDR1 SGHVS and CDR2 FQNEAQ. This CDR3 comprises 15 residues. The CDR3 DNA reads as TGTGCCAGCAGCCCTCCAACGCTGGGTAGGGATACGCAGTATTTT. Its protein product is CASSPPTLGRDTQYF.